This TCR beta chain originates from a study of OX40 agonist ivuxolimab in advanced cancers. V trimming: 5 bases; J trimming: 9 bases; junction bases outside the gene matches: 6. Per germline, CDR1 SGHTA and CDR2 FQGNSA. This CDR3 is 15 amino acids long. Repertoires were generated with immunoSEQ multiplex PCR, while TCRdb's copy carries only in-frame clones and drops some. The sample has about 150,000 clones, approximately 94% seen once. The sequence derives from an adult with an advanced solid tumor such as melanoma, head and neck, liver or kidney cancer. The V call is TRBV7-2, the J call TRBJ1-6; 11 bases fit TRBD1. The specimen was CD4+ or CD8+ T cells sorted from blood, collected in a trial of the OX40 agonist ivuxolimab. CDR3 nucleotides: TGTGCCAGCAGCGTAGGACAGGGGGCAAGTTCACCCCTCCACTTT. It translates to CASSVGQGASSPLHF. Variable domain in full (rest from reference TRBV7-2 and TRBJ1-6): GAGVSQSPSNKVTEKGKDVELRCDPISGHTALYWYRQSLGQGLEFLIYFQGNSAPDKSGLPSDRFSAERTGGSVSTLTIQRTQQEDSAVYLCASSVGQGASSPLHFGNGTRLTVT.